The entry below describes one T cell receptor (beta chain). Its antigen remains unidentified. Within one base of it there is no much larger clone, and no base qualities were kept. CDR1 SEHNR and CDR2 FQNEAQ were looked up in the germline V gene (reference sequence). At the junction V is shortened by 5 bases and J by 4 bases, with 16 bases in between. From cysteine to phenylalanine, the CDR3 is 15 amino acids long. The CDR3 DNA has 45 bases and is translated from base 1. These data belong to a study of blood T cell repertoires in COVID-19 (dated by TCRdb to about 2020). As for the study more broadly: Samples covering the acute and convalescent phases of COVID-19 were provided by collaborators in the United States, Italy and Spain. Sample metadata almost always included a de-identified subject ID, COVID-19 status, age in years and sex. Samples came from the ongoing ImmuneRACE study (first 160 participants) plus 1,254 subjects from 6 global collaborators. Where HLA class I and class II types were available, the types were taken from metadata supplied by the sample provider, not from assay-based typing. A freely available public database, intended as a resource for researchers studying the immune response to SARS-CoV-2, is where the repertoires were released. Deeply sampled blood TCRbeta repertoires from subjects exposed to, actively infected with, or recovered from COVID-19 were included in the dataset. The material from the prospective study consisted of cDNA or gDNA derived from T cells, B-cell-depleted T cells, or PBMCs.

The immunoSEQ Assay, a bias-controlled multiplex PCR, was used to amplify TCRbeta CDR3 regions from genomic DNA. The study's own analysis went as follows. The number of nucleated cells in each sample was estimated from the amplification of reference gene primers within the assay. To quantify the absolute abundance of each unique TCRbeta CDR3 rearrangement, sequence reads were collapsed and filtered. For each sample, productive Simpson clonality was calculated as the square root of Simpson's diversity index over productive rearrangements. TCRdb stores this immuneACCESS table with in-frame sequences only. Part of the clones is absent; in the studies checked, under half of the shortfall reflects unresolved V genes, and no reason is known for the rest. The V and J calls and clone size were taken over from that table, and D and trimming were inferred from the DNA. The sample includes about 26,000 clones, with 90% observed a single time. The top ten clonotypes cover about 10% of the sample.

What the study reported, not specific to this receptor: The quantity of clinical and demographic metadata differed by source and by participant and was supplied without curation.

The collaborating institutions used their own protocols to collect whole blood in K2EDTA tubes. Collaborator samples were shipped for TCRbeta analysis as frozen whole blood, isolated PBMCs, or DNA extracted from either sample type. Sequenced: peripheral blood. This TCR was recovered from a man aged 65-85 years with acute or convalescent COVID-19. This sequence uses TRBV7-9 and TRBJ2-3; no D gene is confidently identified. The DNA sequence follows: TGTGCCAGCAGCCGCATCCAAGACTCCGCAGATACGCAGTATTTT. It specifies CASSRIQDSADTQYF.